The T cell receptor (beta chain) under discussion was sequenced for a study of beta chain features in type 1 diabetes. Of the isolated RNA, all was reverse transcribed, and so the sequenced material was expressed TCRB transcripts. Profiled with immunoSEQ multiplex PCR; TCRdb holds only in-frame clones, not every one. The sample shows hundreds of thousands of clones, roughly 30% of them seen only once. This CDR3 is built from 17 residues. V was cut by 4 bases and J by 0 bases, with 16 bases left in between. Germline-derived CDR1 and CDR2 are SGDLS and YYNGEE. The sample holds a few counts of this clone.

V usage is TRBV9 and J usage is TRBJ2-2; possibly TRBD1 or TRBD2 for D (5 bases each). Material: naive CD4+ T cells from blood. The sequence derives from a man between 18 and 29 years old in good health. CDR3 in amino acids: CASSTQPGRANTGELFF. The CDR3 DNA sequence: TGTGCCAGCAGCACCCAGCCGGGACGGGCGAACACCGGGGAGCTGTTTTTT.